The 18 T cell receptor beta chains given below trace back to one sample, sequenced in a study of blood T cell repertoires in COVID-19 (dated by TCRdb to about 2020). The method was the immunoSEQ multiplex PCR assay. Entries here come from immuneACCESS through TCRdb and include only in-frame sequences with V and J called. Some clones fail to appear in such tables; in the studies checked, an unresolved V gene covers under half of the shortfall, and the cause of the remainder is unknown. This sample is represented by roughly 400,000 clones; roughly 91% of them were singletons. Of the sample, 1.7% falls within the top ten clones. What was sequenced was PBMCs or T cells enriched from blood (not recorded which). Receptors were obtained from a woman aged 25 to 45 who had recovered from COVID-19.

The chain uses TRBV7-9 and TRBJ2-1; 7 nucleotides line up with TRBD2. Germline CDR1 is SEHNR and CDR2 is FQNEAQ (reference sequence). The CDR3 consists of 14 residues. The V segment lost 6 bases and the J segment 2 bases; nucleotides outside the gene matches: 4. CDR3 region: CASSGRAAYNEQFF. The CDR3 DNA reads TGTGCCAGCAGTGGGAGGGCCGCCTACAATGAGCAGTTCTTC.

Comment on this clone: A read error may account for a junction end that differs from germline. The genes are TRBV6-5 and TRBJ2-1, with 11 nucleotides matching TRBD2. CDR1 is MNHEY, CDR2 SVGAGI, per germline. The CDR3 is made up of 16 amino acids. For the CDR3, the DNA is TGTGCCAGCAGCTACTTAGCGGGGGGGCCCAGTTCGGCCCCCTTCTTC. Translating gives CASSYLAGGPSSAPFF.

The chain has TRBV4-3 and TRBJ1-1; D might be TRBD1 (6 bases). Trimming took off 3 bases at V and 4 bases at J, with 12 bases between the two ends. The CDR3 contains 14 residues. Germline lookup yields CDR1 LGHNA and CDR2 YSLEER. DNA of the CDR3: TGCGCCAGCAGCCAGGGACAAGCGGCCACTGAAGCTTTCTTT. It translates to CASSQGQAATEAFF.

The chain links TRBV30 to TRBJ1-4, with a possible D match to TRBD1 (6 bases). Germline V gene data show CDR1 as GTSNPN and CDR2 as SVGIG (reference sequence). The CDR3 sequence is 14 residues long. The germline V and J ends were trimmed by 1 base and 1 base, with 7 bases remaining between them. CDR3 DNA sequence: TGTGCCTGGAGTGGGACAGAAACTAATGAAAAACTGTTTTTT. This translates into CAWSGTETNEKLFF.

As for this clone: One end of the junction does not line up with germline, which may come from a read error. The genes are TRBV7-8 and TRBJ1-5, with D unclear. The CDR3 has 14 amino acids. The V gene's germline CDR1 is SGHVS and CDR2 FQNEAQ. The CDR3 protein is CASTLLYSNQPQHF. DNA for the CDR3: TGTGCCAGCACCTTACTTTATAGCAATCAGCCCCAGCATTTT.

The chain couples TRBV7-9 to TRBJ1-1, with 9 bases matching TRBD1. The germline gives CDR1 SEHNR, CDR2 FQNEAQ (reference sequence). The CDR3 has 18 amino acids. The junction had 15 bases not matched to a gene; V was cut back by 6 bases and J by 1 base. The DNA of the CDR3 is TGTGCCAGCAGGCGACCTCCGGGACAGGGAGAAACGAACACTGAAGCTTTCTTT. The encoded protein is CASRRPPGQGETNTEAFF. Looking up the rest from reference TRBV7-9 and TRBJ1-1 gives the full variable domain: DTGVSQNPRHKITKRGQNVTFRCDPISEHNRLYWYRQTLGQGPEFLTYFQNEAQLEKSRLLSDRFSAERPKGSFSTLEIQRTEQGDSAMYLCASRRPPGQGETNTEAFFGQGTRLTVV.

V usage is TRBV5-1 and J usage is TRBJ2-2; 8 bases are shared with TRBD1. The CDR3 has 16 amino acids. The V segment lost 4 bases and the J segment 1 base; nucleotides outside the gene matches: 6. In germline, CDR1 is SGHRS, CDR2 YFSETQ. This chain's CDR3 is CASSGFRGQNTGELFF. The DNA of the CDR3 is TGCGCCAGCAGCGGATTCAGGGGGCAGAACACCGGGGAGCTGTTTTTT.

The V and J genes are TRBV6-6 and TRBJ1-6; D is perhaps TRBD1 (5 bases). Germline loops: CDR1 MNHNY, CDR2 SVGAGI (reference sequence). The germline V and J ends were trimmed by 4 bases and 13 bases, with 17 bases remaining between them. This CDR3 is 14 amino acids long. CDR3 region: CASSFQGGFTPLHF. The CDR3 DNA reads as TGTGCCAGCAGTTTTCAGGGAGGTTTTACGCCCCTCCACTTT.

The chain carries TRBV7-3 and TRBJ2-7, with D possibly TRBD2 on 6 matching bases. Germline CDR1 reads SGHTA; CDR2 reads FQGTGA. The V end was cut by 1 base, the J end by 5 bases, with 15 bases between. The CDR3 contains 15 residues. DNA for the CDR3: TGTGCCAGCAGCTTAAAGGAGGGCAGGGCCCACGAGCAGTACTTC. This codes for CASSLKEGRAHEQYF.

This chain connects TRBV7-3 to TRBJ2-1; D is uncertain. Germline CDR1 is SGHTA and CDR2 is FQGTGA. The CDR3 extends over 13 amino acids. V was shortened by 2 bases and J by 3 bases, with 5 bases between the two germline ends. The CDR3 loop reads CASSLSGYNEQFF. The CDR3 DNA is TGTGCCAGCAGCTTATCCGGCTACAATGAGCAGTTCTTC. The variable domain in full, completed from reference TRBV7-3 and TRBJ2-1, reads GAGVSQTPSNKVTEKGKYVELRCDPISGHTALYWYRQSLGQGPEFLIYFQGTGAADDSGLPNDRFFAVRPEGSVSTLKIQRTERGDSAVYLCASSLSGYNEQFFGPGTRLTVL.

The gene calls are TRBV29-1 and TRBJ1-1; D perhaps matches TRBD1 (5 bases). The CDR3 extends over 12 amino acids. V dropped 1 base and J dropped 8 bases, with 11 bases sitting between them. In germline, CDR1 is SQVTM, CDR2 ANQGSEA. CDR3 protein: CSVEGGGKEAFF. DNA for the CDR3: TGCAGCGTTGAAGGGGGCGGGAAGGAAGCTTTCTTT.

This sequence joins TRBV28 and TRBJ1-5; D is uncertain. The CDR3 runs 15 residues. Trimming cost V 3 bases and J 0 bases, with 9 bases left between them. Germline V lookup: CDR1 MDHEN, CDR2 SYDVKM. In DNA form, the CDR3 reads TGTGCCAGCAGTTTTGCAGGATATAGCAATCAGCCCCAGCATTTT. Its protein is CASSFAGYSNQPQHF.

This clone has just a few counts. In nucleotides, the CDR3 is TGTGCCAGCAGCCGTCTACGGGGGAGTGGTCGAGCAGATACGCAGTATTTT. The encoded protein is CASSRLRGSGRADTQYF. The V and J genes are TRBV7-9 and TRBJ2-3; D may be TRBD2 (6 bases). CDR1 and CDR2 from the germline V gene are SEHNR and FQNEAQ (reference sequence). The CDR3 length is 17 residues. V was shortened by 5 bases and J by 4 bases, with 22 bases between the two germline ends.

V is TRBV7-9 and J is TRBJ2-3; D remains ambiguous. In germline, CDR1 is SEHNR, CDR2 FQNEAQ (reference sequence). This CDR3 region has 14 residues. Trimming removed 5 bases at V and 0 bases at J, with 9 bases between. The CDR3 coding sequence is TGTGCCAGCAGCATCGTTCCGAGCACAGATACGCAGTATTTT. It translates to CASSIVPSTDTQYF.

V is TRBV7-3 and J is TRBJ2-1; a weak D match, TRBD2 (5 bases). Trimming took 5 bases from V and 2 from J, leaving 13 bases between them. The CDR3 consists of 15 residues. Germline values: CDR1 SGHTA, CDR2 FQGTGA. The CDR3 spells CASSPGRGTYNEQFF. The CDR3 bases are TGTGCCAGCAGCCCGGGCCGGGGAACCTACAATGAGCAGTTCTTC. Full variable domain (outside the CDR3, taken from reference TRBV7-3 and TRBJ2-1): GAGVSQTPSNKVTEKGKYVELRCDPISGHTALYWYRQSLGQGPEFLIYFQGTGAADDSGLPNDRFFAVRPEGSVSTLKIQRTERGDSAVYLCASSPGRGTYNEQFFGPGTRLTVL.

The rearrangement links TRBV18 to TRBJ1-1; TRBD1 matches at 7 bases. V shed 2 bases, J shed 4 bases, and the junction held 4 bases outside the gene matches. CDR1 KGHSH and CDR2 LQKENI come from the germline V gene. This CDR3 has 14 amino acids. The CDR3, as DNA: TGTGCCAGCTCACCATTTCGGACAGGCACTGAAGCTTTCTTT. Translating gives CASSPFRTGTEAFF.

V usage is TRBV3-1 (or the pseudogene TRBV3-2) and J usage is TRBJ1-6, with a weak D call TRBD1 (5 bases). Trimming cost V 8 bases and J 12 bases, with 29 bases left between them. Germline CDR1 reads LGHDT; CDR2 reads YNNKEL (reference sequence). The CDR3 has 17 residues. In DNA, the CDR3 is TGTGCCAGCCGCTCCACGGGTGGACACCCGGTGGGTGGACCCCTCCACTTT. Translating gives CASRSTGGHPVGGPLHF.

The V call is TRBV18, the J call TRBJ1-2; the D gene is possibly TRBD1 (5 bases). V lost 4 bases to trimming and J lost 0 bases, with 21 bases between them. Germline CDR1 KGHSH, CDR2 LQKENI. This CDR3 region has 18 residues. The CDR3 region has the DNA TGTGCCAGCTCACTGGATCGTAGACAGCCTAAGACTAACTATGGCTACACCTTC. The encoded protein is CASSLDRRQPKTNYGYTF.